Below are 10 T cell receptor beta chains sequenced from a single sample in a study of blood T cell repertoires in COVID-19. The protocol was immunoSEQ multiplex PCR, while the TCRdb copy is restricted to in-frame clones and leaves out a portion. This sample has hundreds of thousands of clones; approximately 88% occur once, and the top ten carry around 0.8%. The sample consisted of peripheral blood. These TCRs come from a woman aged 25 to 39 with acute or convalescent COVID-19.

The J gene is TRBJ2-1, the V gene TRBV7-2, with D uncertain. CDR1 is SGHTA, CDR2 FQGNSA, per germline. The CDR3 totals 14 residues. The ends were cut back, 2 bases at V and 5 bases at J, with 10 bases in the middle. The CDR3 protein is CASSLLLADNEQFF. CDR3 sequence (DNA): TGTGCCAGCAGCTTACTTCTGGCTGACAATGAGCAGTTCTTC.

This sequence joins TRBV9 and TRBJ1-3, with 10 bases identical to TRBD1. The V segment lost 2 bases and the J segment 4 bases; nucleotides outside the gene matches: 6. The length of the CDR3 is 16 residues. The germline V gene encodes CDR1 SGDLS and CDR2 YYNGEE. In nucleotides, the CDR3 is TGTGCCAGCAGCGTCCTGGACAGGGGGGGAGGAAACACCATATATTTT. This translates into CASSVLDRGGGNTIYF. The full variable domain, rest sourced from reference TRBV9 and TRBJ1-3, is DSGVTQTPKHLITATGQRVTLRCSPRSGDLSVYWYQQSLDQGLQFLIQYYNGEERAKGNILERFSAQQFPDLHSELNLSSLELGDSALYFCASSVLDRGGGNTIYFGEGSWLTVV.

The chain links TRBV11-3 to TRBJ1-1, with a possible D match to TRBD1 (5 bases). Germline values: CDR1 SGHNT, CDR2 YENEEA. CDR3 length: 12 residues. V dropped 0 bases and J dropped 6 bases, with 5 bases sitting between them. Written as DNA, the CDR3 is TGTGCCAGCAGCTTAGACAGGGCTGAAGCTTTCTTT. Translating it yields CASSLDRAEAFF.

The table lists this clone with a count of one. The CDR3 loop is CASSYNRLAVDTQYF. The CDR3 nucleotides are TGTGCCAGCAGTTACAACCGACTAGCGGTAGATACGCAGTATTTT. V gene TRBV6-2 or TRBV6-3 combines with J gene TRBJ2-3; 9 nucleotides match TRBD2. The trim removed 2 bases at V and 5 bases at J, leaving 5 bases unmatched. This CDR3 is 15 amino acids long. Looked up from germline, CDR1 is MNHEY and CDR2 is SVGEGT.

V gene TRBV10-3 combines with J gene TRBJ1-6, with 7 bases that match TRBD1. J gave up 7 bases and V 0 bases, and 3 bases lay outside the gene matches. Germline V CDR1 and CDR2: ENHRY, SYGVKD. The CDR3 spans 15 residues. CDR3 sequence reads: CAISESGDSNSPLHF. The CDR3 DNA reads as TGTGCCATCAGTGAGTCAGGGGACAGCAATTCACCCCTCCACTTT.

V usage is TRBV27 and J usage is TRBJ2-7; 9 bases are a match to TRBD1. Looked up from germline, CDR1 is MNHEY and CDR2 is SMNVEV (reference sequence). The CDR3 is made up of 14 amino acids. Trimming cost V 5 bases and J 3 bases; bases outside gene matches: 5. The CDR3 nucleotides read TGTGCCAGCAGTAGGGGGACAGGGATCTACGAGCAGTACTTC. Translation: CASSRGTGIYEQYF.

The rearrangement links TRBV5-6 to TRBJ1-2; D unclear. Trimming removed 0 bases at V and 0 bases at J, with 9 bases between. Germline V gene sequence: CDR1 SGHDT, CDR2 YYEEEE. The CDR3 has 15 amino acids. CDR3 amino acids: CASSLAGVANYGYTF. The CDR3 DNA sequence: TGTGCCAGCAGCTTGGCCGGGGTCGCTAACTATGGCTACACCTTC.

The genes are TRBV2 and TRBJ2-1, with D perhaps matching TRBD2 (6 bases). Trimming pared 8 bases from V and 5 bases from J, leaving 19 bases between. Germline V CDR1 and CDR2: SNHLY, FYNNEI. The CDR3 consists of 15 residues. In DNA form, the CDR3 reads TGTGCCAGCGGGATAAGCGGGTTCTCGGACAATGAGCAGTTCTTC. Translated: CASGISGFSDNEQFF.

This chain's CDR3 is CASSVAVAGVVDTQYF. For the CDR3, the DNA is TGTGCCAGCAGCGTAGCTGTAGCGGGAGTGGTAGATACGCAGTATTTT. This chain connects TRBV9 to TRBJ2-3, with 9 bases that match TRBD2. Trimming cost V 0 bases and J 5 bases; bases outside gene matches: 7. The CDR3 runs to 16 residues. Germline loops: CDR1 SGDLS, CDR2 YYNGEE.

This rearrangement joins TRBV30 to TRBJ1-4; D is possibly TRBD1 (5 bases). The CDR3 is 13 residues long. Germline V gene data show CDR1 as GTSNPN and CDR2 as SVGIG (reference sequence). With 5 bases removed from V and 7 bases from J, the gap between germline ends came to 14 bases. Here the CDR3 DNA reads TGTGCCTGGCAAATCAACGGGGGTGAAAAACTGTTTTTT. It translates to CAWQINGGEKLFF.